The clone carrying this T cell receptor (beta chain) was detected only a few times. Its antigen is currently unknown. After constant-region reverse-primer amplification, full-length variable regions underwent semi-nested PCR with Nested Universal Primer A. Via MiXCR, TCRdb re-called the 5' RACE reads, giving one row per CDR3 protein. The sample lists tens of thousands of distinct CDR3 sequences; around 26% were seen once. The CDR3 has 14 amino acids. The V gene end was trimmed by 6 bases and the J gene end by 5 bases; junction bases not matched to a gene: 3. Germline V lookup: CDR1 MNHEY, CDR2 SVGAGI. Study results and caveats: Whole repertoires were not studied in the larger cohort, only one V-J beta rearrangement. In terms of TCR gene usage, tumor memory CD4+ T cells clustered together with blood and lymph node memory CD4+ cells, as well as with lymph node naive CD4+ cells.

The chain has TRBV6-5 and TRBJ2-3; 12 bases map to TRBD1. The receptor was derived from a female donor with breast cancer. The source material was tumor-infiltrating memory CD4+ T cells sorted from the breast tumor. Specified subset: memory CD4+ T cells, CD4+CD45RO+CD25-. CDR3: CASRGTGGIDTQYF. DNA of the CDR3: TGTGCCAGCAGGGGGACAGGGGGCATAGATACGCAGTATTTT.